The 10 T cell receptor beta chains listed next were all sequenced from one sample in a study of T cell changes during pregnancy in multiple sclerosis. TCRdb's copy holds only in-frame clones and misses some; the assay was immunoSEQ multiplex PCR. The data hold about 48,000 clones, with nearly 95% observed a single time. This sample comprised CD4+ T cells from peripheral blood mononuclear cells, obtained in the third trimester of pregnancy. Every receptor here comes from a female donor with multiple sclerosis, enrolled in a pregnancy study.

The chain's CDR3 is CASDYRVIGSPLHF. The CDR3 DNA follows: TGTGCCAGCGACTACAGGGTGATCGGCTCACCCCTCCACTTT. The genes are TRBV6-1 and TRBJ1-6; TRBD1 might be the D (6 bases). Trimming left V 8 bases short and J 10 bases short, with 18 bases between. Germline V gene sequence: CDR1 MNHNS, CDR2 SASEGT. CDR3 size: 14 residues.

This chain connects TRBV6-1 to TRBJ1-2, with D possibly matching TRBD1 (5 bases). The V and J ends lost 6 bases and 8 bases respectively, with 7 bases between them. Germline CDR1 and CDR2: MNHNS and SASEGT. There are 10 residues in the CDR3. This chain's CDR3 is CASRDMGYTF. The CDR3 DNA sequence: TGTGCCAGCAGGGACATGGGCTACACCTTC.

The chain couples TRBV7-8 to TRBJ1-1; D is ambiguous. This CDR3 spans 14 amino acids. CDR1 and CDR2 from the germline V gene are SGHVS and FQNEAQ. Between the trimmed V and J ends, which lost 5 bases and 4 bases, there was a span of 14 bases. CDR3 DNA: TGTGCCAGCAGCCTACTGTTGGGAGGCACTGAAGCTTTCTTT. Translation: CASSLLLGGTEAFF.

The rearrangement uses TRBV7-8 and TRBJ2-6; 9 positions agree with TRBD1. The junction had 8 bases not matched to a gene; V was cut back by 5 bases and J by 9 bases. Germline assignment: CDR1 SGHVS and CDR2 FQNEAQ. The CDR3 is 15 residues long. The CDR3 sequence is CASSLRTGALNVLTF. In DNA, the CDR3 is TGTGCCAGCAGCCTCCGGACAGGGGCCCTCAACGTCCTGACTTTC.

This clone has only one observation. CDR3 sequence: CASSIVGDTQYF. CDR3 bases: TGTGCCAGTAGTATAGTCGGAGATACGCAGTATTTT. The V call is TRBV19, the J call TRBJ2-3; D not certain. V was cut by 1 base and J by 5 bases, with 4 bases left in between. Germline CDR1 is LNHDA and CDR2 is SQIVND (reference sequence). This CDR3 spans 12 amino acids.

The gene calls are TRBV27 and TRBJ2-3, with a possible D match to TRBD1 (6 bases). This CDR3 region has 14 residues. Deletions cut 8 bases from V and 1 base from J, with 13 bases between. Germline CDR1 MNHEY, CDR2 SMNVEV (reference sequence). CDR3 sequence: CASGRGRGTDTQYF. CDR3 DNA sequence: TGTGCCAGCGGCAGGGGACGAGGCACAGATACGCAGTATTTT.

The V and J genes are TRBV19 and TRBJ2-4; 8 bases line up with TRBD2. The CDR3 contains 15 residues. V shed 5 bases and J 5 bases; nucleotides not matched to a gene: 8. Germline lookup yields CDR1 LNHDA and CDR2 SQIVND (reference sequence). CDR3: CASSAGGVSENIQYF. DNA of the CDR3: TGTGCCAGTAGTGCCGGGGGGGTTAGTGAAAACATTCAGTACTTC.

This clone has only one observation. This CDR3 reads CASSLVGVAGSPYEQYF. CDR3 bases: TGTGCCAGCAGCTTAGTAGGGGTAGCGGGGAGCCCCTACGAGCAGTACTTC. The rearrangement links TRBV7-2 to TRBJ2-7; 8 nucleotides match TRBD2. The V gene end was trimmed by 1 base and the J gene end by 2 bases; junction bases not matched to a gene: 10. The CDR3 contains 17 residues. Germline values: CDR1 SGHTA, CDR2 FQGNSA. Using reference TRBV7-2 and TRBJ2-7 for the parts outside the CDR3, the full variable domain is GAGVSQSPSNKVTEKGKDVELRCDPISGHTALYWYRQSLGQGLEFLIYFQGNSAPDKSGLPSDRFSAERTGGSVSTLTIQRTQQEDSAVYLCASSLVGVAGSPYEQYFGPGTRLTVT.

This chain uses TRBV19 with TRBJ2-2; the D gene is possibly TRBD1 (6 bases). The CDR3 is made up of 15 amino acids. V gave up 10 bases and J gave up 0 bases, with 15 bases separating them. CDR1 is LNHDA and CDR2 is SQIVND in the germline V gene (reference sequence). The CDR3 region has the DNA TGTGCCATCCGACCGGGACACTCGAACACCGGGGAGCTGTTTTTT. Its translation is CAIRPGHSNTGELFF.

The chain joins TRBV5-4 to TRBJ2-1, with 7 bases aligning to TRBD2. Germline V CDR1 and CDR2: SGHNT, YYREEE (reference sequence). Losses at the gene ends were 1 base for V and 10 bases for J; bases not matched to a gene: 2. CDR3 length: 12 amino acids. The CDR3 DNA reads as TGTGCCAGCAGCTTGCTGGGAGGGGAGCAGTTCTTC. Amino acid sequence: CASSLLGGEQFF.